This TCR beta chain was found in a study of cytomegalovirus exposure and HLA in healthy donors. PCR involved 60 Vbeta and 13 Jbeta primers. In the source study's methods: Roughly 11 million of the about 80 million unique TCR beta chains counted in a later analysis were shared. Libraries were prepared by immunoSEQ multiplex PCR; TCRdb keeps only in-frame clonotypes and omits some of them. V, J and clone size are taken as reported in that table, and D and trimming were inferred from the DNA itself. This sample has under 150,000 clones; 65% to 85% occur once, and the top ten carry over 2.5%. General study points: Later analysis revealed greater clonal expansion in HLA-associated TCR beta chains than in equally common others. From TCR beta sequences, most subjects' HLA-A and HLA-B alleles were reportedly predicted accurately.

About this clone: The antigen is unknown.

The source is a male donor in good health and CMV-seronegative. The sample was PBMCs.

The DNA for the CDR3 is TGTGCCAGCAGTGAGAGGGCAGATACGCAGTATTTT. It yields the protein CASSERADTQYF. The chain employs TRBV6-1 and TRBJ2-3, with D possibly being TRBD2 (5 bases). This CDR3 has 12 amino acids. CDR1 MNHNS and CDR2 SASEGT come from the germline V gene. Trimming took off 3 bases at V and 4 bases at J, with 5 bases between the two ends.